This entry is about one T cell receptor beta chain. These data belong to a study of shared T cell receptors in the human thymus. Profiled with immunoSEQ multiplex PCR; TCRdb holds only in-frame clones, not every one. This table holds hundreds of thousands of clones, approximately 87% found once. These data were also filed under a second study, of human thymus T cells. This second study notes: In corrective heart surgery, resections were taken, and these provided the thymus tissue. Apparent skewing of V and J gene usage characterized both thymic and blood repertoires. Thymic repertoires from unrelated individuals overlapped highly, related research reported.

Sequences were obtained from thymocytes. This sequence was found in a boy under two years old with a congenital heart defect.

The CDR3, as DNA: TGCGCCAGCAGCCGGACAGGGGGTGGGGGCAATCAGCCCCAGCATTTT. Translation gives CASSRTGGGGNQPQHF. The chain combines TRBV4-1 with TRBJ1-5; TRBD1 aligns across 10 bases. V was clipped by 4 bases and J by 2 bases; unmatched bases: 5. CDR3 length equals 16 residues. The germline V gene has CDR1 MGHRA and CDR2 YSYEKL.